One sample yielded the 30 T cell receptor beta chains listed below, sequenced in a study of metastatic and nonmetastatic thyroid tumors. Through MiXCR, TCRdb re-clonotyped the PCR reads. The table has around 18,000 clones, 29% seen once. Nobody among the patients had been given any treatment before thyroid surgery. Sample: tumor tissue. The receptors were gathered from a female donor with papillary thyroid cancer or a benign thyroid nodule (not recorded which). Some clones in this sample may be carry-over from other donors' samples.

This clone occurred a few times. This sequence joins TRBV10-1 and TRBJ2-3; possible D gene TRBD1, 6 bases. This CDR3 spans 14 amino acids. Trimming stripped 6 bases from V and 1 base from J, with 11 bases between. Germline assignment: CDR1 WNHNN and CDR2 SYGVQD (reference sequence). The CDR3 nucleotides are TGCGCCAGCAGCCCAGGGGTCGGCACAGATACGCAGTATTTT. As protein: CASSPGVGTDTQYF.

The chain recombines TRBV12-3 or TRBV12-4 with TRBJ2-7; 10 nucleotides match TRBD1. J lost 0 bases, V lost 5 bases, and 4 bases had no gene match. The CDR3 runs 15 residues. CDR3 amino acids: CASSPGQGISYEQYF. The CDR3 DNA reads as TGTGCCAGCAGTCCGGGACAGGGGATCTCCTACGAGCAGTACTTC.

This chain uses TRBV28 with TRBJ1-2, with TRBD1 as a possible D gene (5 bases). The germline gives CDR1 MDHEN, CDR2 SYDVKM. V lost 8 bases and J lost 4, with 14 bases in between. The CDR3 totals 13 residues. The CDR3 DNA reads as TGTGCCAGCTCGATTAGGGGCAGCTATGGCTACACCTTC. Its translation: CASSIRGSYGYTF.

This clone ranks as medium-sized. The CDR3 DNA reads TGTGCCAGCAGCATCAACATCGGGGGGCTGGAAAACACCATATATTTT. It codes for CASSINIGGLENTIYF. The chain recombines TRBV28 with TRBJ1-3; perhaps TRBD1 as D (6 bases). CDR3 size: 16 residues. CDR1 and CDR2 from the germline V gene are MDHEN and SYDVKM. V was trimmed by 6 bases and J by 6 bases, leaving 21 bases between them.

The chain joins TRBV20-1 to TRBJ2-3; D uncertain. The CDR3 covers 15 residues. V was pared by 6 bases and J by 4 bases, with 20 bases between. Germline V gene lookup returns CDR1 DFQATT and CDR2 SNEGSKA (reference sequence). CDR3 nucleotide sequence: TGCAGTGCACCCCCACAGCGACTGGGTTCAGATACGCAGTATTTT. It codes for CSAPPQRLGSDTQYF.

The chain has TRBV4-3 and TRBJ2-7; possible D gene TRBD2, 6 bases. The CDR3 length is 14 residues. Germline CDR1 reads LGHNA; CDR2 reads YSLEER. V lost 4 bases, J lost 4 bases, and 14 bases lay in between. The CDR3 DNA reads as TGCGCCAGCAGCCGAGAACCCAGCGGGTACGAGCAGTACTTC. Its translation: CASSREPSGYEQYF.

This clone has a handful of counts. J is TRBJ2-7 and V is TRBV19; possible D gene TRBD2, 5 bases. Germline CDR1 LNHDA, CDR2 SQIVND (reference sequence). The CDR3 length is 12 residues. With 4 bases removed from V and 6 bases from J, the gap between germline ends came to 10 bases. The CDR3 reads CASSNGLREQYF. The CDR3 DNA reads TGTGCCAGTAGTAATGGACTGCGCGAGCAGTACTTC. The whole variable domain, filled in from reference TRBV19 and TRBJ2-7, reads DGGITQSPKYLFRKEGQNVTLSCEQNLNHDAMYWYRQDPGQGLRLIYYSQIVNDFQKGDIAEGYSVSREKKESFPLTVTSAQKNPTAFYLCASSNGLREQYFGPGTRLTVT.

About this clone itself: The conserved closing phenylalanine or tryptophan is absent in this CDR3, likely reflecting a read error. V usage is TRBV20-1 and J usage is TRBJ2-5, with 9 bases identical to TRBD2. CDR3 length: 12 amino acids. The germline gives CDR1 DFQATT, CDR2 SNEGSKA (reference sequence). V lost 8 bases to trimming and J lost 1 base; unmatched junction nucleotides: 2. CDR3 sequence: CSTTSGQETQYS. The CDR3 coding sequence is TGCAGTACGACTAGCGGCCAAGAGACCCAGTACTCC.

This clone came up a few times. CDR3 protein: CASSIPGSGANVLTF. DNA of the CDR3: TGTGCCAGTAGTATCCCAGGCTCTGGGGCCAACGTCCTGACTTTC. The chain links TRBV19 to TRBJ2-6; D not resolved. In germline, CDR1 is LNHDA, CDR2 SQIVND (reference sequence). Trimming took off 3 bases at V and 0 bases at J, with 6 bases between the two ends. CDR3 length: 15 residues.

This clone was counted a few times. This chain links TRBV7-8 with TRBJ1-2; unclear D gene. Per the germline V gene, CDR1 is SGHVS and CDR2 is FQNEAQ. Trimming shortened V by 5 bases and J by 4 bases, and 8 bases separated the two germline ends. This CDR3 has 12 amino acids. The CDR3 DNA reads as TGTGCCAGCAGCCCAGATACCTATGGCTACACCTTC. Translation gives CASSPDTYGYTF.

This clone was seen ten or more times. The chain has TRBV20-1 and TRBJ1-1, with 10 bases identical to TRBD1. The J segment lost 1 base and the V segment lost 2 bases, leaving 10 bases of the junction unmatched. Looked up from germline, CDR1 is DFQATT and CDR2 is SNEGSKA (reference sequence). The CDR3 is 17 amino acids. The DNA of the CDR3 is TGCAGTGCTAGATCCCGACAGGGGGCGCGAGAGAACACTGAAGCTTTCTTT. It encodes CSARSRQGARENTEAFF.

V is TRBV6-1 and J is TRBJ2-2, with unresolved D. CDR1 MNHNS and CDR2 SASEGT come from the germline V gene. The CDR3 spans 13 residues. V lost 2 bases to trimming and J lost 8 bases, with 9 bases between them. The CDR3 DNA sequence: TGTGCCAGCAGTGAACCCCCTGCGGGGGAGCTGTTTTTT. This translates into CASSEPPAGELFF.

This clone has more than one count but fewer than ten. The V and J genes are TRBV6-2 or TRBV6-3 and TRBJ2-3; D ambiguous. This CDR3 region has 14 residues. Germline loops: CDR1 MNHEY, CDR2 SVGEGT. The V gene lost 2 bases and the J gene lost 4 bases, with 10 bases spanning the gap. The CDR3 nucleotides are TGTGCCAGCAGTTACCCGAGTTGGGCAGATACGCAGTATTTT. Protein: CASSYPSWADTQYF.

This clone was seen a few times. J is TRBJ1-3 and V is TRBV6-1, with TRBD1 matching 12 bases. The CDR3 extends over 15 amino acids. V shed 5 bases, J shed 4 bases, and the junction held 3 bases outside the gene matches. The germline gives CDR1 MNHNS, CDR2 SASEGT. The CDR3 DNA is TGTGCCAGCAGTCTGGGACAGGGGGCGGGAAACACCATATATTTT. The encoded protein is CASSLGQGAGNTIYF.

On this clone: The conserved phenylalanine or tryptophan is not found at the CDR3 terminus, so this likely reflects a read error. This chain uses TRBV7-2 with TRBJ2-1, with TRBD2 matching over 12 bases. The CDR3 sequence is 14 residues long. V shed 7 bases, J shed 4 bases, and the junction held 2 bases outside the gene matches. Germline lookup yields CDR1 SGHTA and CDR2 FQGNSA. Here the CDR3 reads CASTGLAGYNEQFS. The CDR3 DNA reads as TGTGCCAGCACGGGACTAGCGGGTTACAATGAGCAGTTCTCC.

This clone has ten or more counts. This chain's CDR3 is CASSSYVGRNTIYF. The DNA of the CDR3 is TGTGCCAGCAGCTCATACGTGGGAAGAAACACCATATATTTT. This chain joins TRBV9 and TRBJ1-3; D is unclear. From germline, CDR1 is SGDLS and CDR2 YYNGEE. The CDR3 loop spans 14 amino acids. The germline V and J ends were trimmed by 4 bases and 5 bases, with 13 bases remaining between them. The variable domain in full, completed from reference TRBV9 and TRBJ1-3, reads DSGVTQTPKHLITATGQRVTLRCSPRSGDLSVYWYQQSLDQGLQFLIQYYNGEERAKGNILERFSAQQFPDLHSELNLSSLELGDSALYFCASSSYVGRNTIYFGEGSWLTVV.

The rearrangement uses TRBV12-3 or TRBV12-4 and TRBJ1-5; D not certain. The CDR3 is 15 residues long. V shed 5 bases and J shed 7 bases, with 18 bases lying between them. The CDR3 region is CASSPDALARQPQHF. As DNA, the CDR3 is TGTGCCAGCAGTCCTGACGCCCTGGCAAGGCAGCCCCAGCATTTT.

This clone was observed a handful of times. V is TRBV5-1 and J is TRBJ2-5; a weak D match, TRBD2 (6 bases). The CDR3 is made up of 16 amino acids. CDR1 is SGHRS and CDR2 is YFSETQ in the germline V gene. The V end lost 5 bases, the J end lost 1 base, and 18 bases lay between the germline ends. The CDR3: CASRGDPLGGQETQYF. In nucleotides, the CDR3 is TGCGCCAGCAGAGGTGATCCCTTGGGGGGCCAAGAGACCCAGTACTTC.

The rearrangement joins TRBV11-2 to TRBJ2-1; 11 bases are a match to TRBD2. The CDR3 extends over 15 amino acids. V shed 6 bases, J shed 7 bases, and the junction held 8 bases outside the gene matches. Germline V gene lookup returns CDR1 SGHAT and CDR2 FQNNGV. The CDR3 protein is CASSPLAGGSNEQFF. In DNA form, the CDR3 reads TGTGCCAGCAGTCCTCTAGCGGGAGGATCAAATGAGCAGTTCTTC.

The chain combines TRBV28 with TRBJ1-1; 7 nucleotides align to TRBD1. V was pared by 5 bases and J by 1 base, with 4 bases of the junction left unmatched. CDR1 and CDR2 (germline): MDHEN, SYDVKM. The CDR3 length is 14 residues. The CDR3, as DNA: TGTGCCAGCAGTACTCGGACAGGGAACACTGAAGCTTTCTTT. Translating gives CASSTRTGNTEAFF.

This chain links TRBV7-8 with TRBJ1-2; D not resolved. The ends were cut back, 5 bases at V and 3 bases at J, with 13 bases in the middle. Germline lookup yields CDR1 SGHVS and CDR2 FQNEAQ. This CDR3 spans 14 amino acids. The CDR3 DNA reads TGTGCCAGCAGCCCGCGGAACGGTCACTATGGCTACACCTTC. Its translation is CASSPRNGHYGYTF.

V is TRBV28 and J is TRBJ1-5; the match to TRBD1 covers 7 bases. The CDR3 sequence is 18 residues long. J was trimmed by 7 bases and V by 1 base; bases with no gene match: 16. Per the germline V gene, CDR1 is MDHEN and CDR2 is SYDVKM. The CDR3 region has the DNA TGTGCCAGCAGTTTATCAGGACAGGTGATCATAAGTCGACAGCCCCAGCATTTT. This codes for CASSLSGQVIISRQPQHF.

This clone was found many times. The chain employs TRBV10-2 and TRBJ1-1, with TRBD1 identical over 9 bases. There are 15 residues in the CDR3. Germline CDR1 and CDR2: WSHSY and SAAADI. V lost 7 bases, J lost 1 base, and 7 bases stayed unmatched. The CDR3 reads CASTPGTGPNTEAFF. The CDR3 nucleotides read TGCGCCAGCACCCCCGGGACAGGGCCGAACACTGAAGCTTTCTTT.

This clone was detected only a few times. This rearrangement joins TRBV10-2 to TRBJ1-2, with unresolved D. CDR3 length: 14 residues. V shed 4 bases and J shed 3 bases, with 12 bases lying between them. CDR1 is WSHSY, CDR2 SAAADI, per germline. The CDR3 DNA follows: TGCGCCAGCAGTGGGTCTGGAAGGCACTATGGCTACACCTTC. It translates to CASSGSGRHYGYTF.

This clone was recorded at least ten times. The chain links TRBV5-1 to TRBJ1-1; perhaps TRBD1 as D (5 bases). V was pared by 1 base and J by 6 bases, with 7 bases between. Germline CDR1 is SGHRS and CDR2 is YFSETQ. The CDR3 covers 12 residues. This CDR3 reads CASSLRGSEAFF. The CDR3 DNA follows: TGCGCCAGCAGCTTGAGGGGCTCTGAAGCTTTCTTT.

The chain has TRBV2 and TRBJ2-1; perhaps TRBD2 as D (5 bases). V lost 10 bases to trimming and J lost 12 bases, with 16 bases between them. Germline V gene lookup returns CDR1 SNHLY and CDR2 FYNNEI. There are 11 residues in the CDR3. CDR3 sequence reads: CATSGGSGQFF. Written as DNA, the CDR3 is TGTGCCACCTCGGGCGGGTCTGGGCAGTTCTTC.

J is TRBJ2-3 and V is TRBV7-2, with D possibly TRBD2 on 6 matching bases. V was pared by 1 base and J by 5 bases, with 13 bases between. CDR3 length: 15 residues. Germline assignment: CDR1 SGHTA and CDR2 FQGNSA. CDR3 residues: CASSLGPRGKDTQYF. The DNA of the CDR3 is TGTGCCAGCAGCTTAGGGCCCCGGGGGAAAGATACGCAGTATTTT.

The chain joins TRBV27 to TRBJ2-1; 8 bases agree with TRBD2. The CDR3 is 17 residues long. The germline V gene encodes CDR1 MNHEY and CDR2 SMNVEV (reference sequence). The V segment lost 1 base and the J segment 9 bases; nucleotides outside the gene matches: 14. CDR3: CASSLWGTRGSFTEQFF. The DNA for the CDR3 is TGTGCCAGCAGTTTATGGGGGACTAGAGGATCCTTCACTGAGCAGTTCTTC.

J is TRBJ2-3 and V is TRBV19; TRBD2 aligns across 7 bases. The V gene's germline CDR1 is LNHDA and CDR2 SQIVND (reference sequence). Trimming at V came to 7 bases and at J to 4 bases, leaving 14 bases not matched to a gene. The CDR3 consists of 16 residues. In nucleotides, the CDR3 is TGTGCCAGTAAATCGTCCCCGCGGGAGCGCCCAGATACGCAGTATTTT. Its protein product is CASKSSPRERPDTQYF.

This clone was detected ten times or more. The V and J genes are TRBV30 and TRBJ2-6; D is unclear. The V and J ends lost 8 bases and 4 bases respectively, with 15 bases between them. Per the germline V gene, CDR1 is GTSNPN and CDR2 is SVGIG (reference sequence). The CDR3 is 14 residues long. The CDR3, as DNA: TGTGCCGGGATGGGGTTAACGGGGGCCAACGTCCTGACTTTC. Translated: CAGMGLTGANVLTF.